The 2 T cell receptor beta chains reported below all come from one sample, sequenced in a study of response to subunit inactivated influenza vaccine. TCRdb analysed the RT-PCR reads with MiXCR anew, one entry per CDR3 protein. The table has about 170,000 distinct CDR3 sequences, about an eighth seen once; the top ten hold 25% to 30%. These data were likewise used in another study, on T cells expressing NK-cell markers. From that second work: It was by 5'RACE template switching with UMIs that TCR beta cDNA was made.

This specimen consisted of CD8+ T cells sorted from PBMCs, obtained roughly 12 days after vaccination. The receptors come from a man aged 50 or older who received an inactivated influenza vaccine.

This clonotype was observed a handful of times. The chain is built from TRBV15 and TRBJ2-7; 8 bases agree with TRBD2. The CDR3 contains 14 residues. Per the germline V gene, CDR1 is LNHNV and CDR2 is YYDKDF (reference sequence). The ends lost 3 bases at V and 2 bases at J; junction bases unmatched: 3. Written as DNA, the CDR3 is TGTGCCACCAGCAGCCGGGGGGGGACCTACGAGCAGTACTTC. This gives the protein CATSSRGGTYEQYF.

The table lists this clonotype with many counts. CDR3 protein: CASSQGFNYGYTF. The DNA for the CDR3 is TGTGCCAGCAGCCAAGGGTTTAACTATGGCTACACCTTC. The chain links TRBV3-1 to TRBJ1-2; no clear D. Per the germline V gene, CDR1 is LGHDT and CDR2 is YNNKEL (reference sequence). The CDR3 totals 13 residues. Deletions cut 1 base from V and 1 base from J, with 4 bases between.